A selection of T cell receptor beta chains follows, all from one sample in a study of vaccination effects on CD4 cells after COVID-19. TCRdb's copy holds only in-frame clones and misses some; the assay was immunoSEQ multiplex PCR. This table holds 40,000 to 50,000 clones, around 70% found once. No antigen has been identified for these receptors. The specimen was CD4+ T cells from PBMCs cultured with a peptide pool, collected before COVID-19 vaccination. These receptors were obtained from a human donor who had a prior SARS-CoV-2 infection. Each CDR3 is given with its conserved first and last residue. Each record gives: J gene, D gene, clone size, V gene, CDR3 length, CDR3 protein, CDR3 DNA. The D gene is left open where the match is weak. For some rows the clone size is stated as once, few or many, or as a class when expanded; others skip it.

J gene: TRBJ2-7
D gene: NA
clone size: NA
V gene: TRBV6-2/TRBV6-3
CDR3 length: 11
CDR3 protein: CASSDSYEQYF
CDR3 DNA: TGTGCCAGCAGTGACTCCTACGAGCAGTACTTC

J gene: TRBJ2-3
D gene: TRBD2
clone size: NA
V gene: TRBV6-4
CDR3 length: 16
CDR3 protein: CASSDSSSGGEVTQYF
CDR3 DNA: TGTGCCAGCAGTGACTCGTCTAGCGGGGGGGAAGTTACGCAGTATTTT

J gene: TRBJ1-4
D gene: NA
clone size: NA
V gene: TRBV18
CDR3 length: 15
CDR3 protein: CASSPWRDTNEKLFF
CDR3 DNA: TGTGCCAGCTCACCATGGAGGGACACTAATGAAAAACTGTTTTTT

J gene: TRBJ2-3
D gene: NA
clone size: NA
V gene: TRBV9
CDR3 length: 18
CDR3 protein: CASSVVAEGFSYTDTQYF
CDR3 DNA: TGTGCCAGCAGCGTAGTTGCGGAGGGGTTCAGTTACACAGATACGCAGTATTTT

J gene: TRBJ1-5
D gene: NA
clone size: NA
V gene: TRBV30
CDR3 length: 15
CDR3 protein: CAWSYGGRENQPQHF
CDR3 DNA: TGTGCCTGGAGTTACGGGGGACGGGAGAATCAGCCCCAGCATTTT

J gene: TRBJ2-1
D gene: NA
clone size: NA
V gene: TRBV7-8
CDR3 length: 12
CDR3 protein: CASSLVRGEQFF
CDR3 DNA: TGTGCCAGCAGCTTAGTCCGGGGTGAGCAGTTCTTC

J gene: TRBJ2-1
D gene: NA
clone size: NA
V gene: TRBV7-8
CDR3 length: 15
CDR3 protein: CASRSNSGSYNEQFF
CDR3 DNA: TGTGCCAGCAGATCAAATTCAGGCTCCTACAATGAGCAGTTCTTC

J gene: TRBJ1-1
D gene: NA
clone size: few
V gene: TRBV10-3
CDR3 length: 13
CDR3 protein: CAISGMPTAEAFF
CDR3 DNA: TGTGCCATCAGTGGGATGCCGACAGCTGAAGCTTTCTTT

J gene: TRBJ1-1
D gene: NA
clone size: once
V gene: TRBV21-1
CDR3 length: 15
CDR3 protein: CASSKVGETAAGAFF
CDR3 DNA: TGTGCCAGCAGCAAAGTAGGAGAGACAGCGGCTGGTGCTTTCTTT

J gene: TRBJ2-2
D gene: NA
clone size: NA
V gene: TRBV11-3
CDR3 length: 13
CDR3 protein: CASSLDLTGELFF
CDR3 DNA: TGTGCCAGCAGCTTGGACCTAACCGGGGAGCTGTTTTTT

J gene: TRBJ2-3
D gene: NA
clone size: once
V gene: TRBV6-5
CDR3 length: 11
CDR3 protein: CASPKMGRQYF
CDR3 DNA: TGTGCCAGTCCAAAAATGGGGCGGCAGTATTTT

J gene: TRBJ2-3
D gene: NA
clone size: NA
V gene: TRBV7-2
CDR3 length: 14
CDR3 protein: CASSAGGSTDTQYF
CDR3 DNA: TGTGCCAGCAGCGCCGGTGGGAGCACAGATACGCAGTATTTT

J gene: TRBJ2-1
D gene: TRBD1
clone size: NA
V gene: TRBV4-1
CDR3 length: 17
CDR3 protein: CASSRASTGQGPNEQFF
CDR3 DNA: TGCGCCAGCAGCCGAGCGTCGACGGGACAGGGTCCCAATGAGCAGTTCTTC

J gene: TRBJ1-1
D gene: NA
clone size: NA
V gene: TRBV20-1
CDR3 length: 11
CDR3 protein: CSLIPTRVAFF
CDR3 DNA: TGCAGCCTTATACCCACGCGGGTCGCTTTCTTT

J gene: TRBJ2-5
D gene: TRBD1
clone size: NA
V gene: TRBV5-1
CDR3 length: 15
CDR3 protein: CASSFAGTGEETQYF
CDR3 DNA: TGCGCCAGCAGTTTTGCCGGGACAGGGGAAGAGACCCAGTACTTC

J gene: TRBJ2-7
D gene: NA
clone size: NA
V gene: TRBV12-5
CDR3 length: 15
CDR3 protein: CASGLERGGGYEQYF
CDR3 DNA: TGTGCTAGTGGTTTGGAAAGGGGCGGCGGGTACGAGCAGTACTTC

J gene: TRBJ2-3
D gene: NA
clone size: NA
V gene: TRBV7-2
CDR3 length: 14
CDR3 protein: CASSLYRSTDTQYF
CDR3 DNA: TGTGCCAGCAGCTTATATCGGAGCACAGATACGCAGTATTTT

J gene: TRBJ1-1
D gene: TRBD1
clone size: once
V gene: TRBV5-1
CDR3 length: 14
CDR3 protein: CASFPTGGPSEAFF
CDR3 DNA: TGCGCCAGCTTCCCAACAGGGGGCCCAAGTGAAGCTTTCTTT

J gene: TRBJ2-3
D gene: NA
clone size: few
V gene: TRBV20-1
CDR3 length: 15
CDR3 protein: CSASKGPTSTDTQYF
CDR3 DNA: TGCAGTGCTAGTAAGGGCCCTACTAGCACAGATACGCAGTATTTT

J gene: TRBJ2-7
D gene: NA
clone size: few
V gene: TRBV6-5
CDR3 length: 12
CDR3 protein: CASSRTGVEQYF
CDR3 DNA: TGTGCCAGCAGTCGCACGGGTGTGGAGCAGTACTTC

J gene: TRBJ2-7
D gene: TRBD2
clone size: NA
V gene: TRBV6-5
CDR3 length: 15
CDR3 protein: CASGGWSGSSYEQYF
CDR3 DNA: TGTGCCAGCGGGGGATGGAGCGGGAGCTCCTACGAGCAGTACTTC

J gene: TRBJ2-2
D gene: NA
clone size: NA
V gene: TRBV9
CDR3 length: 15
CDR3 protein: CASSEGLPNTGELFF
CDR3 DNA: TGTGCCAGCAGTGAGGGGCTACCGAACACCGGGGAGCTGTTTTTT

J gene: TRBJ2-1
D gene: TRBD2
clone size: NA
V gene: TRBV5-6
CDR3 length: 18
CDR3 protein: CASSPGPRVSGSTNEQFF
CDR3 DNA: TGTGCCAGCAGCCCAGGTCCCCGAGTCAGCGGGAGCACCAATGAGCAGTTCTTC

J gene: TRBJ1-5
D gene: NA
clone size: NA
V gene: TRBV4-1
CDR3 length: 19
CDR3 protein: CASSQVWLRGRKSNQPQHF
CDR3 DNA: TGCGCCAGCAGCCAGGTCTGGCTTCGGGGGAGGAAGAGCAATCAGCCCCAGCATTTT

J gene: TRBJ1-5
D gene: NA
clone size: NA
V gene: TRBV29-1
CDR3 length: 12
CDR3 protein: CSVGAGNQPQHF
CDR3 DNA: TGCAGCGTTGGGGCCGGAAATCAGCCCCAGCATTTT

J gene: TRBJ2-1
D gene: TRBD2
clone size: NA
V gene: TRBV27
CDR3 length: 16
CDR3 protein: CASSLFGGGSYNEQFF
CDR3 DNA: TGTGCCAGCAGTTTATTCGGGGGGGGCTCCTACAATGAGCAGTTCTTC

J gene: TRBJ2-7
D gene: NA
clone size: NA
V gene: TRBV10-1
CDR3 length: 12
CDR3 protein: CASFRGSYEQYF
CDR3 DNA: TGCGCCAGCTTCAGGGGTTCTTACGAGCAGTACTTC

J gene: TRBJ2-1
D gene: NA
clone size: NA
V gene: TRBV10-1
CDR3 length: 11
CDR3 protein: CASSEGNEQFF
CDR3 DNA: TGCGCCAGCAGTGAAGGGAATGAGCAGTTCTTC

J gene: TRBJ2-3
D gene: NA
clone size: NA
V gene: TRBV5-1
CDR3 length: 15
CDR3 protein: CASSLLRENTDTQYF
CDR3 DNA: TGCGCCAGCAGCTTGTTACGCGAGAACACAGATACGCAGTATTTT

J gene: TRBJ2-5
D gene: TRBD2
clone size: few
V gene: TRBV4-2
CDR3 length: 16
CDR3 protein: CASSQASGVDQETQYF
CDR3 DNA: TGTGCCAGCAGCCAAGCCAGCGGGGTGGACCAAGAGACCCAGTACTTC

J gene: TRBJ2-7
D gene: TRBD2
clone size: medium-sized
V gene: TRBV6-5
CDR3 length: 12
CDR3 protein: CASSPVAGLQYF
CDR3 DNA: TGTGCCAGCAGTCCCGTAGCGGGATTGCAGTACTTC